Listed here is a single T cell receptor beta chain. Method: immunoSEQ multiplex PCR; TCRdb's copy keeps in-frame clones and lacks some. Altogether 100,000 to 150,000 clones are present, about 86% being singletons, with the ten largest covering roughly 13%. There are 15 residues in the CDR3. Trimming left V 4 bases short and J 3 bases short, with 16 bases between. The germline V gene has CDR1 SGHNT and CDR2 YYREEE (reference sequence). Mismatch repair deficiency was confirmed in all patients, by PCR or immunohistochemistry. TCR sequencing covered three patients who responded to pembrolizumab. These data come from a study of PD-1 blockade in mismatch repair-deficient tumors.

The sample in question was peripheral blood, obtained 44 weeks after starting pembrolizumab. The genes are TRBV5-4 and TRBJ1-2, with D possibly matching TRBD1 (5 bases). The receptor's source is an adult with mismatch repair-deficient cancer. The DNA for the CDR3 is TGTGCCAGCAGCCCTGGAGGGGTAGTAGACTATGGCTACACCTTC. Translation: CASSPGGVVDYGYTF.